Sequencing of this T cell receptor beta chain was carried out in a study of blood T cell repertoires in COVID-19. For the study at large: From the United States, Italy and Spain came samples of acute and convalescent COVID-19. Sources were T cells, B-cell-depleted T cells, or PBMCs; the material itself was cDNA or gDNA.

This CDR3 spans 12 amino acids. Per the germline V gene, CDR1 is SNHLY and CDR2 is FYNNEI. The V end was cut by 9 bases, the J end by 3 bases, with 9 bases between. Per the authors' pipeline: Researchers report that nucleated cell counts were estimated from reference gene primer amplification. This table comes from immunoSEQ multiplex PCR, and its TCRdb copy is limited to in-frame clones, with some not included. V and J calls and clone size are those listed in that table; D and trimming were worked out from the DNA. The sample contains over 85,000 clones, nearly 90% of which appear only once. The TCR was taken from a man aged 70 or older with acute or convalescent COVID-19. Material: peripheral blood. The J gene is TRBJ1-5, the V gene TRBV2; D uncertain. DNA of the CDR3: TGTGCCAGTACAAGTTACAATCAGCCCCAGCATTTT. Protein product: CASTSYNQPQHF.